The 8 T cell receptor beta chains presented below share a single source sample, sequenced in a study of neurological immune-mediated disorders. MiXCR was run by TCRdb on the 5' RACE reads, yielding one entry per CDR3 protein. The sample yields roughly 120,000 distinct CDR3 sequences, roughly 3.2% seen once. Sequencing was carried out using PBMCs. Source of these receptors: a woman aged 25 to 39 with multiple sclerosis.

This clonotype was counted many times. This chain uses TRBV20-1 with TRBJ2-1; 8 bases are a match to TRBD2. The CDR3 totals 19 residues. CDR1 is DFQATT and CDR2 is SNEGSKA in the germline V gene (reference sequence). V shed 4 bases, J shed 0 bases, and the junction held 17 bases outside the gene matches. The CDR3 is CSANSAGALSSSSYNEQFF. In nucleotides, the CDR3 is TGCAGTGCTAATTCAGCGGGGGCCCTCTCCTCTTCCTCCTACAATGAGCAGTTCTTC.

This clonotype was recorded many times. This chain links TRBV27 with TRBJ2-3, with 12 positions matching TRBD2. J lost 4 bases, V lost 5 bases, and 4 bases had no gene match. Germline CDR1 is MNHEY and CDR2 is SMNVEV (reference sequence). The length of the CDR3 is 15 residues. In DNA, the CDR3 is TGTGCCAGCAGTCCTAGCGGGGGGGCCCCAGATACGCAGTATTTT. Encoded protein: CASSPSGGAPDTQYF.

This clonotype was seen at least ten times. V is TRBV7-2 and J is TRBJ1-6; a possible D gene is TRBD1 (6 bases). CDR3 size: 17 residues. The V end lost 5 bases, the J end lost 0 bases, and 14 bases lay between the germline ends. Germline V gene data show CDR1 as SGHTA and CDR2 as FQGNSA. CDR3 region: CASSRDIKSSYNSPLHF. The CDR3 DNA reads as TGTGCCAGCAGCCGGGACATCAAGAGCTCCTATAATTCACCCCTCCACTTT.

Many counts were recorded for this clonotype. V usage is TRBV11-2 and J usage is TRBJ2-5, with TRBD2 as a possible D gene (6 bases). The CDR3 consists of 16 residues. Trimming took off 6 bases at V and 3 bases at J, with 20 bases between the two ends. The V gene's germline CDR1 is SGHAT and CDR2 FQNNGV. In DNA form, the CDR3 reads TGTGCCAGCAGGGAGGGGCCCTACAGAAATAAAGAGACCCAGTACTTC. Translation: CASREGPYRNKETQYF.

The sample holds many counts of this clonotype. The rearrangement joins TRBV20-1 to TRBJ1-5, with D possibly TRBD1 on 5 matching bases. Trimming removed 3 bases at V and 6 bases at J, with 15 bases between. Per germline, CDR1 DFQATT and CDR2 SNEGSKA (reference sequence). The CDR3 is 14 residues long. The CDR3 bases are TGCAGTGCTAGGGTCAGGGCCTTACGTCAGCCCCAGCATTTT. Its translation is CSARVRALRQPQHF.

This clonotype was counted at least ten times. This sequence joins TRBV7-8 and TRBJ1-1, with D possibly TRBD1 on 6 matching bases. The CDR3 loop spans 17 amino acids. With 4 bases removed from V and 3 bases from J, the gap between germline ends came to 21 bases. Germline V lookup: CDR1 SGHVS, CDR2 FQNEAQ. The CDR3 coding sequence is TGTGCCAGCAGCTCCCTCCGAGGGGGTTGGTCGGACACTGAAGCTTTCTTT. Translating gives CASSSLRGGWSDTEAFF.

Only a few counts were recorded for this clonotype. A much larger clone lies a single base off, so this may be a read error. The rearrangement joins TRBV20-1 to TRBJ2-1; the D is unclear. This CDR3 contains 12 residues. Deletions cut 2 bases from V and 3 bases from J, with 5 bases between. Germline CDR1 and CDR2: DFQATT and SNEGSKA (reference sequence). The CDR3 loop reads CSARKGYNEQFF. CDR3 nucleotides: TGCAGTGCTAGAAAGGGCTACAATGAGCAGTTCTTC.

This clonotype was counted ten times or more. The chain carries TRBV20-1 and TRBJ1-5, with D unresolved. Germline loops: CDR1 DFQATT, CDR2 SNEGSKA (reference sequence). Trimming left V 1 base short and J 9 bases short, with 13 bases between. The CDR3 is 13 residues long. DNA of the CDR3: TGCAGTGCTAGAGGCCCTTATGGAGGGCCCCAGCATTTT. Translated: CSARGPYGGPQHF.